This TCR beta chain was documented in a study of cytomegalovirus exposure and HLA in healthy donors. At the level of the study: The roughly 110 validation repertoires matched the 600 to 700 first-cohort repertoires in platform, a later analysis reported.

TCRdb keeps only in-frame clones here, not all; method: immunoSEQ multiplex PCR. The sample carries roughly 100,000 clones, about 95% recorded once. V was shortened by 3 bases and J by 1 base, with 11 bases between the two germline ends. This CDR3 spans 14 amino acids. The germline V gene encodes CDR1 GTSNPN and CDR2 SVGIG (reference sequence). The sequence was collected from a woman between 18 and 29 years old in good health and CMV-seronegative. The sample consisted of PBMCs. This chain connects TRBV30 to TRBJ2-3, with D uncertain. For the CDR3, the DNA is TGTGCCTGGAGGGCCCACCCTCGCACAGATACGCAGTATTTT. Its translation is CAWRAHPRTDTQYF.